This T cell receptor (beta chain) emerged from a study of shared T cell receptors in the human thymus. CDR1 and CDR2 from the germline V gene are SEHNR and FQNEAQ (reference sequence). V shed 0 bases and J shed 10 bases, with 12 bases lying between them. The CDR3 is 13 residues long. The assay was immunoSEQ multiplex PCR, and TCRdb's table has in-frame clones only and misses some. In the table there are under 700,000 clones, about four fifths of which are singletons. These sequences were also reported in another study, on human thymus T cells. Turning to that study: Corrective surgery for congenital heart defects was being performed on the healthy Finnish infants who were the donors. Resected material from corrective heart surgery provided the thymus tissue analysed. What appeared biased in thymic and blood repertoires was the usage of V and J genes. In unrelated individuals, thymic repertoires overlapped highly, according to related research.

This clonotype was sampled from a boy under three years old with a congenital heart defect. What was sequenced was thymocytes. The gene calls are TRBV7-9 and TRBJ1-1, with a weak D call TRBD1 (6 bases). CDR3 DNA: TGTGCCAGCAGCTTAGCGGTAACAGGGCCAGCTTTCTTT. Its translation: CASSLAVTGPAFF.